Detailed here is one TCR beta chain. Antigen unknown. Germline V CDR1 and CDR2: SGHTA, FQGNSA. This CDR3 has 15 residues. V was shortened by 3 bases and J by 3 bases, with 11 bases between the two germline ends. Using genomic DNA as the template, TCR beta VDJ and CDR3 profiling was carried out. TCRdb reprocessed the reads with MiXCR, giving one entry per CDR3 protein. The table records some 220,000 distinct CDR3 sequences, almost 35% of them present only once. This sample was included in a study of CD8+CD57+ T cells in acquired aplastic anemia. Study at large: The study obtained an average of 3.2 ug of DNA from sorted CD4+ and CD8+ cells. On average, healthy donors gave about 11 million reads for CD4+ cells.

General study results and limits: Patients and controls were found to share about 31 CD8+ CDR3 sequences.

The sequence was collected from a human donor in good health, serving as a control. The chain recombines TRBV7-2 with TRBJ2-2; a weak D match, TRBD2 (5 bases). The sample taken for sequencing was sorted CD4+, CD8+, or CD8+CD57+ T cells (not recorded which) from PBMCs. DNA of the CDR3: TGTGCCAGCAGCTTCGGTCCCGGGGACACCGGGGAGCTGTTTTTT. Its protein is CASSFGPGDTGELFF.